This T cell receptor beta chain was profiled in a study of PD-L1 blockade in urothelial cancer. Study-wide background: Patients went on atezolizumab at some point between 2012 and 2014, receiving 1,200 mg intravenously every 3 weeks. Before enrollment, 0 to 3 chemotherapy regimens had been given to patients. Study observations and caveats: When measured at 3 weeks, tumor-associated blood clones expanded more in durable-benefit patients.

The CDR3 is made up of 14 amino acids. Germline V gene lookup returns CDR1 SNHLY and CDR2 FYNNEI. The data were produced by immunoSEQ multiplex PCR, yet TCRdb's version contains in-frame clones alone and is incomplete. The sample yields some 31,000 clones, 80% to 85% seen once. Regarding this clone: Its matching antigen is unknown.

As to time point: peripheral blood 6 weeks after treatment start. This TCR was sampled from a man in his 70s with urothelial cancer. The sequencing here drew on PBMCs, taken around atezolizumab (anti-PD-L1) treatment. V usage is TRBV2 and J usage is TRBJ2-5; 10 bases are shared with TRBD1. The better agreement between TRBJ2-7 and the DNA end casts doubt on the J call. CDR3 sequence (DNA): TGTGCCAGCAGTGGGGGACAGGGGCGATACGAGCAGTACTTC. Translation: CASSGGQGRYEQYF.